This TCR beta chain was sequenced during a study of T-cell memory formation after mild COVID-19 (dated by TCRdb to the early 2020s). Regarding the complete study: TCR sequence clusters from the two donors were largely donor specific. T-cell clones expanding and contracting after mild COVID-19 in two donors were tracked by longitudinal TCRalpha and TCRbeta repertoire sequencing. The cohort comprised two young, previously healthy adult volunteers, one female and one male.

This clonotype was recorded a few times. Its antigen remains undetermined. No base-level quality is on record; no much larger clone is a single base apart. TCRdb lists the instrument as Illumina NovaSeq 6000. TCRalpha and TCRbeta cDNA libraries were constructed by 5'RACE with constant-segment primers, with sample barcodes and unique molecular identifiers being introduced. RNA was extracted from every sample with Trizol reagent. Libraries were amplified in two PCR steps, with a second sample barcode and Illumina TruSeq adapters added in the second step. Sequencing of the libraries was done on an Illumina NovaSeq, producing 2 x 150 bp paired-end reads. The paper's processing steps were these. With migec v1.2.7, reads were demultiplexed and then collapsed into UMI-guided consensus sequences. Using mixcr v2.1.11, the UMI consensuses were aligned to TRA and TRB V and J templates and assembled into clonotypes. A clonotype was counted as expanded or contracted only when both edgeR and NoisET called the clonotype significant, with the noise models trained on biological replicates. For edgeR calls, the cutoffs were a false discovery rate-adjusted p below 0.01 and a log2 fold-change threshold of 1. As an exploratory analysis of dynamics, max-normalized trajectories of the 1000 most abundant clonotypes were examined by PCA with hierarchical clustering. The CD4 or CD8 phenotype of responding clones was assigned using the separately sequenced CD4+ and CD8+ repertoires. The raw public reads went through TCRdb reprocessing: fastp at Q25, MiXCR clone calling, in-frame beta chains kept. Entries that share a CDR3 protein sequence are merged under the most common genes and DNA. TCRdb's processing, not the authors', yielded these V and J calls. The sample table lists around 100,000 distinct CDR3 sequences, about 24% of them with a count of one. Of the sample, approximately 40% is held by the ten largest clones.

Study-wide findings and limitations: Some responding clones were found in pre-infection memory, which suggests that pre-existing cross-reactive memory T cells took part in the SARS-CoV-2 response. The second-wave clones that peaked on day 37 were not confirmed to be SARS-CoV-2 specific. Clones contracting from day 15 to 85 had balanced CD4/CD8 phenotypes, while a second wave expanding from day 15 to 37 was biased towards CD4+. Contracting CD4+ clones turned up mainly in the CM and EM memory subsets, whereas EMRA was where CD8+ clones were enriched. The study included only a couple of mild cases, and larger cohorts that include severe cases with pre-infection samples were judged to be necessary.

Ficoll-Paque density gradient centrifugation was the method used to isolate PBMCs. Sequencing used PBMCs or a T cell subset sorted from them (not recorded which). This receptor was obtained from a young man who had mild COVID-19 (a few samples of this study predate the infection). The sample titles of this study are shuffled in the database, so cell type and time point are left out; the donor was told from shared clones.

CDR3 reads: CASSFPPSGASNEQFF. The base sequence is TGTGCCAGCAGCTTCCCACCTAGCGGGGCTAGCAATGAGCAGTTCTTC. The rearranged segments are TRBV7-2 and TRBJ2-1; 9 bases in the junction line up with TRBD2. The CDR3 runs 16 amino acids, cysteine and phenylalanine included. Only the CDR3 portion is preserved as DNA: 48 bases, with reading frame beginning at the first base. According to the germline V gene, CDR1 reads SGHTA and CDR2 reads FQGNSA. V is trimmed back by 3 bases and J by 6 bases, and the junction contains 9 bases that no gene match accounts for.